These T cell receptor beta chains were read from a single sample in a study of PD-1 blockade in mismatch repair-deficient tumors. Profiling relied on immunoSEQ multiplex PCR, and the TCRdb table lists in-frame clones only, not all of them. The sample includes around 110,000 clones, around 80% seen only once; the top ten take less than 5.5%. Sample: peripheral blood, taken about 60 weeks after starting pembrolizumab. Source of these receptors: an adult with mismatch repair-deficient cancer. The CDR3 runs from the conserved cysteine through the conserved F or W. A D gene is named only where the DNA matches it firmly. Clone size is shown for a subset of rows, as once, few, many or a class of expanded clone.

j_call clone_size d_call v_call cdr3_aa cdr3_nt
TRBJ2-3 NA TRBD2 TRBV5-1 CASSTLAGGSDTQYF TGCGCCAGCAGCACACTAGCGGGAGGCTCAGATACGCAGTATTTT
TRBJ2-2 NA NA TRBV9 CASSPEQRIGGELFF TGTGCCAGCTCCCCGGAACAAAGAATAGGCGGGGAGCTGTTTTTT
TRBJ1-4 NA NA TRBV7-2 CASSLAGSNEKLFF TGTGCCAGCAGCTTAGCGGGAAGTAATGAAAAACTGTTTTTT
TRBJ1-3 NA NA TRBV5-6 CASSTGQAGNTIYF TGTGCCAGCAGCACTGGACAAGCTGGAAACACCATATATTTT
TRBJ2-3 NA TRBD2 TRBV6-5 CASSYSKRDRTDTQYF TGTGCCAGCAGTTACTCGAAGCGGGACCGCACAGATACGCAGTATTTT
TRBJ1-1 NA TRBD1 TRBV29-1 CSVEGPTGVKGVWGGAFF TGCAGCGTTGAAGGGCCAACAGGGGTGAAGGGGGTTTGGGGGGGAGCTTTCTTT
TRBJ2-3 NA TRBD1 TRBV5-4 CASSPMPGQISTDTQYF TGTGCCAGCAGCCCCATGCCGGGACAGATTAGCACAGATACGCAGTATTTT
TRBJ2-3 once NA TRBV6-6 CASSARAPLADTQYF TGTGCCAGCAGTGCCCGGGCCCCACTGGCAGATACGCAGTATTTT
TRBJ1-2 NA NA TRBV27 CASSSGGPGYTF TGTGCCAGCAGTTCCGGGGGGCCTGGCTACACCTTC
TRBJ2-3 NA NA TRBV11-2 CASSLRPLSTDTQYF TGTGCCAGCAGCTTAAGGCCCCTCTCCACAGATACGCAGTATTTT
TRBJ1-5 NA NA TRBV19 CASSIGRVRRENLYDQPQHF TGTGCCAGTAGTATCGGGAGGGTCAGGAGGGAGAACCTATATGATCAGCCCCAGCATTTT
TRBJ1-4 NA NA TRBV6-1 CASSSGRANEKLFF TGTGCCAGCAGCTCAGGGAGGGCTAATGAAAAACTGTTTTTT
TRBJ2-3 NA TRBD2 TRBV7-2 CASSFLAAADTQYF TGTGCCAGCAGCTTTCTAGCGGCGGCAGATACGCAGTATTTT
TRBJ1-2 few TRBD1 TRBV6-6 CASSWDREGYGYTF TGTGCCAGCAGTTGGGACAGGGAAGGCTATGGCTACACCTTC
TRBJ2-3 NA TRBD2 TRBV5-4 CAILEAGGVDTQYF TGTGCCATCCTAGAGGCGGGAGGGGTAGATACGCAGTATTTT
TRBJ2-5 NA TRBD2 TRBV15 CATSSIAGTYF TGTGCCACCAGCAGCATAGCGGGGACGTACTTC
TRBJ1-1 NA NA TRBV2 CASSEDGKEAAFF TGTGCCAGCAGTGAAGATGGTAAGGAAGCGGCTTTCTTT
TRBJ2-2 NA NA TRBV5-1 CASSSAGLGTGELFF TGCGCCAGCAGCTCCGCCGGGCTAGGCACCGGGGAGCTGTTTTTT
TRBJ2-7 few NA TRBV19 CASSNGQIYEQYF TGTGCCAGTAGTAATGGGCAGATCTACGAGCAGTACTTC
TRBJ2-1 NA NA TRBV25-1 CASSRQGGDEQFF TGTGCCAGCAGTCGACAGGGAGGAGATGAGCAGTTCTTC
TRBJ1-1 NA TRBD1 TRBV19 CASSTGQGDTEAFF TGTGCCAGTAGTACGGGACAGGGGGACACTGAAGCTTTCTTT
TRBJ2-3 NA TRBD2 TRBV6-6 CASSYVTSGRADTQYF TGTGCCAGCAGTTACGTTACTAGCGGGAGGGCAGATACGCAGTATTTT
TRBJ1-3 NA TRBD1 TRBV5-1 CASSLPGTGSGFGNTIYF TGCGCCAGCAGCCTCCCCGGGACAGGGTCAGGATTTGGAAACACCATATATTTT
TRBJ2-1 NA NA TRBV6-1 CASSSGLGGQFF TGTGCCAGCAGTTCAGGGTTAGGTGGGCAGTTCTTC
TRBJ2-7 few NA TRBV19 CASSGSGNEQYF TGTGCCAGTAGCGGGAGTGGGAACGAGCAGTACTTC
TRBJ2-2 NA TRBD2 TRBV5-1 CASSSPGLALNTGELFF TGCGCCAGCAGCTCTCCGGGACTAGCGTTGAACACCGGGGAGCTGTTTTTT
TRBJ2-1 once TRBD2 TRBV2 CASRLGLAGGPVYNEQFF TGTGCCAGCCGTCTCGGGCTAGCGGGAGGGCCCGTCTACAATGAGCAGTTCTTC
TRBJ2-5 NA TRBD2 TRBV5-3 CARSLCTGASGRRGETQYF TGTGCCAGAAGCTTGTGTACTGGGGCTAGCGGGAGGAGGGGAGAGACCCAGTACTTC
TRBJ2-3 NA TRBD2 TRBV9 CASSAGTSGTDTQYF TGTGCCAGCAGCGCCGGGACTAGCGGTACAGATACGCAGTATTTT
TRBJ2-1 NA NA TRBV7-7 CASSLASESEQFF TGTGCTAGCAGCTTAGCATCGGAGAGTGAGCAGTTCTTC
TRBJ2-2 NA NA TRBV9 CASSNQPAGELFF TGTGCCAGCAGCAACCAACCGGCCGGGGAGCTGTTTTTT
TRBJ1-2 NA NA TRBV6-1 CASSDPPDGYTF TGTGCCAGCAGTGACCCGCCTGATGGCTACACCTTC